The rows below give T cell receptor beta chains drawn from one sample of a study of blood T cell repertoires in COVID-19. Some clones are missing from TCRdb's copy, which holds only in-frame ones; the method was immunoSEQ multiplex PCR. The table lists roughly 150,000 clones, around four fifths of them singletons, with about 8.8% in the top ten. Material for sequencing was peripheral blood. The receptors were gathered from a woman over 75 with COVID-19, enrolled during active disease. Both conserved end residues are part of each CDR3. D genes are given only for firm matches. Where a row states a size, it is once, few, many or the class of an expanded clone; other rows omit it.

abundance	d_gene	v_gene	j_gene	CDR3nt	CDR3aa
-	-	TRBV3-1/TRBV3-2	TRBJ1-5	TGTGCCAGCAGCCAAGACATGGCTCGGCCCCAGCATTTT	CASSQDMARPQHF
-	TRBD1	TRBV4-1	TRBJ2-7	TGCGCCAGCAGTCGGACAGGGCCCCAGGAGCAGTACTTC	CASSRTGPQEQYF
-	-	TRBV2	TRBJ1-2	TGTGCCAGCAGTCCCCCGCGAGGCGGCTATGGCTACACCTTC	CASSPPRGGYGYTF
-	TRBD1	TRBV5-1	TRBJ1-1	TGCGCCAGCAGCCTCGACAGGGGTGGAACTGAAGCTTTCTTT	CASSLDRGGTEAFF
few	TRBD1	TRBV7-2	TRBJ1-2	TGTGCCAGCAGCCGCAGGACAGGGGACTATGGCTACACCTTC	CASSRRTGDYGYTF
-	-	TRBV6-6	TRBJ2-7	TGTGCCAGCAGTTACTCGAGTCCGGGGGAGCAGTACTTC	CASSYSSPGEQYF
-	TRBD1	TRBV7-2	TRBJ2-5	TGTGCCAGCAGCCTAACAGGGGGCAGGGAGACCCAGTACTTC	CASSLTGGRETQYF
-	-	TRBV5-1	TRBJ2-2	TGCGCCAGCTCCTCAGGAGGGCCTGCCACCGGGGAGCTGTTTTTT	CASSSGGPATGELFF
-	-	TRBV5-3	TRBJ2-1	TGTGCCAGAAGCTTGGAAGTAGACAATGAGCAGTTCTTC	CARSLEVDNEQFF
few	-	TRBV4-1	TRBJ1-2	TGCGCCAGCAGCCGGCACAGGGATAACTATGGCTACACCTTC	CASSRHRDNYGYTF
few	-	TRBV2	TRBJ2-5	TGTGCCAGCACCCTAGGGGGGGGGCCGAAGGAGACCCAGTACTTC	CASTLGGGPKETQYF
-	-	TRBV5-1	TRBJ2-1	TGCGCCAGCAGCTTGGGAGGGCAAGGGAATGAGCAGTTCTTC	CASSLGGQGNEQFF
-	-	TRBV7-3	TRBJ1-1	TGTGCCAGCAGCTTAGCGGGGGTGAACACTGAAGCTTTCTTT	CASSLAGVNTEAFF
-	TRBD2	TRBV19	TRBJ2-3	TGTGCCAGCAAGGGCCTAGCGGGGCGCACAGATACGCAGTATTTT	CASKGLAGRTDTQYF
-	-	TRBV21-1	TRBJ2-5	TGTGCCAGCAGCAAGTTAAGGGGGCGTAGAGAGACCCAGTACTTC	CASSKLRGRRETQYF
-	-	TRBV18	TRBJ2-7	TGTGCCAGCTCACCTCAGGCGGGGTTGGGGGAGCAGTACTTC	CASSPQAGLGEQYF
-	-	TRBV5-1	TRBJ1-3	TGCGCCAGCAGCTTGGCGGAGGTGGGCTCTGGAAACACCATATATTTT	CASSLAEVGSGNTIYF
-	-	TRBV19	TRBJ2-5	TGTGCCAGTAGTATAGGACGGAGGACCCAAGAGACCCAGTACTTC	CASSIGRRTQETQYF
-	-	TRBV10-3	TRBJ2-5	TGTGCCATCAGTGAGACAGGACCGGTGGAGACCCAGTACTTC	CAISETGPVETQYF
-	TRBD2	TRBV6-1	TRBJ2-2	TGTGCCAGCAGTGTCCTCTACCTTTCGGGACTAGCGGCCGAGCTGTTTTTT	CASSVLYLSGLAAELFF
-	-	TRBV5-1	TRBJ2-7	TGCGCCAGCAGCTTGACCGCTGGGGCCCCCGAGCAGTACTTC	CASSLTAGAPEQYF
-	TRBD2	TRBV5-6	TRBJ2-7	TGTGCCAGCAGCTTGGCGGGACTACTAAGCTCCTACGAGCAGTACTTC	CASSLAGLLSSYEQYF
-	-	TRBV5-1	TRBJ1-1	TGCGCCAGCAGTTTGGGGCCGGGGGTGAACACTGAAGCTTTCTTT	CASSLGPGVNTEAFF
once	TRBD2	TRBV7-6	TRBJ2-1	TGTGCCAGCAGCTTAAGGACTAGCGGGAGCTCCTACAATGAGCAGTTCTTC	CASSLRTSGSSYNEQFF
-	-	TRBV28	TRBJ1-2	TGTGCCAGCAGTCCACTACGGGGAGTCGGCTATGGCTACACCTTC	CASSPLRGVGYGYTF
-	-	TRBV10-3	TRBJ1-5	TGTGCCATCAGTGAGGGGCTGCCAGGGGACCTTCAGCCCCAGCATTTT	CAISEGLPGDLQPQHF
-	TRBD1	TRBV10-3	TRBJ1-6	TGTGCCATCAGTGAGTCGACAGGGATCGGTTCACCCCTCCACTTT	CAISESTGIGSPLHF
few	-	TRBV12-2	TRBJ2-2	TGTGGAAACCTGGGGCTCACCGGGGAGCTGTTTTTT	CGNLGLTGELFF
-	TRBD2	TRBV3-1/TRBV3-2	TRBJ2-3	TGTGCCACCCGACTAGCGGGGGGGGGCACAGATACGCAGTATTTT	CATRLAGGGTDTQYF
-	TRBD1	TRBV10-3	TRBJ2-5	TGTGCCATCAGTCTACAGGGGGTTGACGAGACCCAGTACTTC	CAISLQGVDETQYF
-	-	TRBV19	TRBJ2-7	TGTGCCAGTAGCCGACCACGAGCGGAGCAGTACTTC	CASSRPRAEQYF
-	TRBD1	TRBV19	TRBJ1-1	TGTGCCAGTAGGGAAACAGGGGCCCCTGAAGCTTTCTTT	CASRETGAPEAFF
-	TRBD1	TRBV6-5	TRBJ2-7	TGTGCCAGCAGCCTGGGGGGGACAGGGTGGTACGAGCAGTACTTC	CASSLGGTGWYEQYF
-	-	TRBV7-3	TRBJ2-5	TGTGCCAGCAGCGGCGGCAGTGGGGAGACCCAGTACTTC	CASSGGSGETQYF
few	TRBD2	TRBV7-9	TRBJ2-1	TGTGCCAGCAGCTCATCAGGGCTAGCGGGGTACAATGAGCAGTTCTTC	CASSSSGLAGYNEQFF
-	TRBD2	TRBV6-2/TRBV6-3	TRBJ2-3	TGTGCCAGCAGTTCGCTAGCGGGGGCCGATTTTATAGATACGCAGTATTTT	CASSSLAGADFIDTQYF
-	TRBD1	TRBV6-5	TRBJ1-4	TGTGCCAGCAGTAGGGACAGGGGTACTAATGAAAAACTGTTTTTT	CASSRDRGTNEKLFF
-	-	TRBV2	TRBJ1-4	TGTGCCGGCCGGGATTCTGCAACTAATGAAAAACTGTTTTTT	CAGRDSATNEKLFF
-	-	TRBV2	TRBJ1-1	TGTGCCAGCGTTTTACAGGCTACACTGAACACTGAAGCTTTCTTT	CASVLQATLNTEAFF
-	-	TRBV25-1	TRBJ1-2	TGTGCCAGCAGCCCCCGGACAGACTTCTATGGCTACACCTTC	CASSPRTDFYGYTF